The next 7 T cell receptor beta chains were all read from a single sample in a study of blood T cell repertoires in COVID-19. Produced via immunoSEQ multiplex PCR; TCRdb's table is partial and in-frame only. The sample holds around 260,000 clones, 70% to 85% seen once. The sequenced material came from peripheral blood. The receptors stem from a human donor with COVID-19, enrolled during active disease. The donor label of this sample is uncertain.

V gene TRBV3-1 (or the pseudogene TRBV3-2) combines with J gene TRBJ2-7; 9 nucleotides agree with TRBD2. With 2 bases clipped from V and 7 bases from J, the junction kept 6 bases outside the gene matches. The CDR3 consists of 14 residues. Germline CDR1 reads LGHDT; CDR2 reads YNNKEL (reference sequence). This CDR3 reads CASSQRTGLAEQYF. The CDR3 DNA is TGTGCCAGCAGCCAACGGACCGGACTAGCGGAGCAGTACTTC.

This chain connects TRBV5-1 to TRBJ1-3, with D possibly matching TRBD1 (6 bases). Germline CDR1 is SGHRS and CDR2 is YFSETQ. This CDR3 contains 16 residues. V shed 4 bases and J shed 0 bases, with 14 bases lying between them. The CDR3 sequence is CASSADTGSSGNTIYF. CDR3 in DNA: TGCGCCAGCAGCGCCGACACAGGGAGCTCTGGAAACACCATATATTTT.

This chain links TRBV28 with TRBJ2-1; perhaps TRBD1 as D (7 bases). The CDR3 is made up of 11 amino acids. The ends were cut back, 10 bases at V and 9 bases at J, with 13 bases in the middle. Germline CDR1 reads MDHEN; CDR2 reads SYDVKM. CDR3 amino acids: CATSAGGEQFF. The CDR3 nucleotides are TGTGCCACTAGCGCAGGGGGTGAGCAGTTCTTC. The complete variable domain, with remaining parts taken from reference TRBV28 and TRBJ2-1, reads DVKVTQSSRYLVKRTGEKVFLECVQDMDHENMFWYRQDPGLGLRLIYFSYDVKMKEKGDIPEGYSVSREKKERFSLILESASTNQTSMYLCATSAGGEQFFGPGTRLTVL.

The chain combines TRBV19 with TRBJ2-3; 14 positions match TRBD2. The CDR3 is 16 amino acids. Germline CDR1 LNHDA, CDR2 SQIVND (reference sequence). The J segment lost 5 bases and the V segment lost 8 bases, leaving 9 bases of the junction unmatched. For the CDR3, the DNA is TGTGCCAGTCACCATCCTGGACTAGCGGGAGGAGATACGCAGTATTTT. Its protein is CASHHPGLAGGDTQYF.

The chain uses TRBV6-1 and TRBJ1-2, with D tentatively TRBD1 (6 bases). Germline assignment: CDR1 MNHNS and CDR2 SASEGT. This CDR3 has 14 residues. Trimming pared 1 base from V and 4 bases from J, leaving 10 bases between. CDR3 nucleotides: TGTGCCAGCAGTGAAGACGGGACACCCTATGGCTACACCTTC. It specifies CASSEDGTPYGYTF.

This chain joins TRBV20-1 and TRBJ2-7, with D possibly matching TRBD2 (6 bases). The V end was cut by 3 bases, the J end by 1 base, with 13 bases between. Per germline, CDR1 DFQATT and CDR2 SNEGSKA (reference sequence). This CDR3 has 14 residues. CDR3 residues: CSASGGYTSYEQYF. As DNA, the CDR3 is TGCAGTGCTAGTGGAGGGTATACGTCCTACGAGCAGTACTTC.

The V call is TRBV6-4, the J call TRBJ1-5; maybe TRBD1 (6 bases). V was shortened by 6 bases and J by 6 bases, with 27 bases between the two germline ends. The CDR3 consists of 18 residues. Germline assignment: CDR1 MRHNA and CDR2 SNTAGT. The CDR3 bases are TGTGCCAGCAGCCCCCGGGGGCTCGGGCAGGGAGGGCGTCAGCCCCAGCATTTT. As protein: CASSPRGLGQGGRQPQHF.